The 7 T cell receptor beta chains below were found in one sample sequenced in a study of patients and donors after allogeneic stem cell transplantation. TCRdb called the RT-PCR reads again in MiXCR, with one record for every CDR3 protein. The repertoire holds some 880,000 distinct CDR3 sequences, with under 20% as singletons. The specimen was blood, either unsorted or a sorted T cell fraction (not recorded which). Receptors were obtained from a human donor who was either an allogeneic HSCT recipient or a stem cell or donor lymphocyte infusion donor (not recorded which). It is not recorded whose cells these are; they may come from a transplant donor.

The genes are TRBV7-3 and TRBJ2-1, with 7 positions matching TRBD2. The trim removed 0 bases at V and 5 bases at J, leaving 7 bases unmatched. Germline CDR1 reads SGHTA; CDR2 reads FQGTGA. The CDR3 consists of 16 residues. CDR3 protein: CASSLTGLAENNEQFF. DNA for the CDR3: TGTGCCAGCAGCTTAACGGGTCTAGCGGAAAACAATGAGCAGTTCTTC.

This clonotype has a handful of counts. J is TRBJ2-7 and V is TRBV24-1; D may be TRBD2 (6 bases). This CDR3 is 13 amino acids long. Germline CDR1 reads KGHDR; CDR2 reads SFDVKD. Trimming pared 3 bases from V and 6 bases from J, leaving 11 bases between. CDR3 amino acids: CATSDPDGGEQYF. CDR3 nucleotide sequence: TGTGCCACCAGTGATCCCGACGGGGGCGAGCAGTACTTC.

This rearrangement joins TRBV29-1 to TRBJ2-3; D gene uncertain. Looked up from germline, CDR1 is SQVTM and CDR2 is ANQGSEA. V lost 2 bases to trimming and J lost 5 bases, with 2 bases between them. This CDR3 region has 10 residues. The CDR3 DNA follows: TGCAGCGTTGAAATAGATACGCAGTATTTT. This sequence encodes CSVEIDTQYF.

This clonotype has just a few counts. The gene calls are TRBV24-1 and TRBJ2-7; the D is unclear. V lost 4 bases and J 5 bases, leaving 11 bases between the germline ends. The CDR3 sequence is 13 residues long. Germline V gives CDR1 KGHDR, CDR2 SFDVKD. The DNA of the CDR3 is TGTGCCACCAGTGACCCCGGAATACACGAGCAGTACTTC. Its protein product is CATSDPGIHEQYF.

This clonotype was counted only a few times. This chain connects TRBV7-8 to TRBJ2-4; tentatively, D is TRBD2 (6 bases). From germline, CDR1 is SGHVS and CDR2 FQNEAQ. Trimming shortened V by 5 bases and J by 2 bases, and 19 bases separated the two germline ends. CDR3 length equals 17 residues. The CDR3 coding sequence is TGTGCCAGCAGCCTGGAATGGGCGGGAATCTCCAAAAACATTCAGTACTTC. Amino acid sequence: CASSLEWAGISKNIQYF.

In its sample, this clonotype was seen many times. V is TRBV5-5 and J is TRBJ2-2; D unresolved. This CDR3 has 14 amino acids. The germline V gene has CDR1 SGHKS and CDR2 YYEKEE (reference sequence). V shed 0 bases and J shed 6 bases, with 9 bases lying between them. CDR3 protein: CASSLAVVAGELFF. The CDR3 DNA reads as TGTGCCAGCAGCTTGGCAGTTGTGGCCGGGGAGCTGTTTTTT. The full variable domain, in which reference TRBV5-5 and TRBJ2-2 provide the parts outside the CDR3, is DAGVTQSPTHLIKTRGQQVTLRCSPISGHKSVSWYQQVLGQGPQFIFQYYEKEERGRGNFPDRFSARQFPNYSSELNVNALLLGDSALYLCASSLAVVAGELFFGEGSRLTVL.

Ten or more counts support this clonotype. V usage is TRBV6-5 and J usage is TRBJ2-1, with 10 bases identical to TRBD2. The V segment lost 0 bases and the J segment 3 bases; nucleotides outside the gene matches: 2. In germline, CDR1 is MNHEY, CDR2 SVGAGI. CDR3 length: 16 amino acids. CDR3 nucleotide sequence: TGTGCCAGCAGTTACTCTCCTAGCGGGGGCTACAATGAGCAGTTCTTC. It translates to CASSYSPSGGYNEQFF.